Presented here are 6 T cell receptor beta chains from one specimen sequenced in a study of T cells in Graves' hyperthyroidism and ophthalmopathy. RNA transcripts gave rise to amplified TCR beta CDR3 regions. During a first-round RT-PCR of the TCR CDR3, the HTBI primer set was used. Using its own MiXCR run on the multiplex PCR reads, TCRdb lists one record per CDR3 protein. The sample holds more than 500,000 distinct CDR3 sequences, around 15% seen once. Source material: blood. The source is a woman between 40 and 55 years old with Graves' hyperthyroidism.

The chain carries TRBV28 and TRBJ1-6, with unresolved D. The CDR3 loop spans 16 amino acids. CDR1 is MDHEN and CDR2 is SYDVKM in the germline V gene. Trimming took off 8 bases at V and 4 bases at J, with 18 bases between the two ends. CDR3 in amino acids: CASAEEGYSYNSPLHF. As DNA, the CDR3 is TGTGCCAGCGCCGAGGAAGGGTACAGTTATAATTCACCCCTCCACTTT.

The chain uses TRBV4-1 and TRBJ2-7; 7 bases agree with TRBD1. CDR3 length: 15 residues. The trim removed 1 base at V and 2 bases at J, leaving 5 bases unmatched. The V gene's germline CDR1 is MGHRA and CDR2 YSYEKL. Here the CDR3 reads CASSQGHGTAYEQYF. The CDR3 nucleotides are TGCGCCAGCAGCCAAGGACACGGGACAGCCTACGAGCAGTACTTC.

The J gene is TRBJ2-2, the V gene TRBV4-2; TRBD1 matches 10 bases. V was pared by 1 base and J by 6 bases, with 8 bases of the junction left unmatched. The CDR3 is made up of 17 amino acids. The V gene's germline CDR1 is LGHNA and CDR2 YNFKEQ. CDR3 region: CASSQVTGTGVSGELFF. The CDR3, as DNA: TGTGCCAGCAGCCAAGTAACCGGGACAGGGGTTTCCGGGGAGCTGTTTTTT.

V and J are TRBV27 and TRBJ2-5, with D possibly TRBD1 on 6 matching bases. The length of the CDR3 is 18 residues. Per germline, CDR1 MNHEY and CDR2 SMNVEV (reference sequence). Trimming took off 8 bases at V and 0 bases at J, with 25 bases between the two ends. The CDR3 loop reads CASSHFGGGEEYQETQYF. Here the CDR3 DNA reads TGTGCCAGCTCACATTTTGGTGGGGGCGAGGAATACCAAGAGACCCAGTACTTC.

This chain links TRBV2 with TRBJ2-3; 9 bases are shared with TRBD2. The CDR3 runs 15 residues. In germline, CDR1 is SNHLY, CDR2 FYNNEI. Trimming removed 2 bases from V and 5 bases from J; junction bases left unmatched: 5. CDR3 DNA sequence: TGTGCCAGCAGTGAAAGTAGCGGGAGTGGAGATACGCAGTATTTT. This translates into CASSESSGSGDTQYF.

This clonotype was seen ten or more times. V is TRBV28 and J is TRBJ1-5; 10 nucleotides align to TRBD1. In germline, CDR1 is MDHEN, CDR2 SYDVKM. The length of the CDR3 is 15 residues. J was trimmed by 6 bases and V by 6 bases; bases with no gene match: 8. In DNA form, the CDR3 reads TGTGCCAGCAGCTCCGACAGGGGGCAAATTCAGCCCCAGCATTTT. Translated: CASSSDRGQIQPQHF.